Listed here is a single T cell receptor beta chain. The antigen remains undetermined. This table comes from immunoSEQ multiplex PCR, and its TCRdb copy is limited to in-frame clones, with some not included. This table has 40,000 to 55,000 clones, about 78% appearing once. The CDR3 loop spans 13 amino acids. The germline gives CDR1 SGHDT, CDR2 YYEEEE. The V and J ends lost 6 bases and 2 bases respectively, with 12 bases between them. This sample was included in a study of T cells in localized non-small cell lung cancer. Points from the study as a whole: A median of roughly 52 of the top 100 tumor clones appeared in adjacent lung, which was paired and uninvolved.

The source is a woman between 40 and 69 years old with stage II lung adenocarcinoma. The material sequenced was PBMCs, taken before any cancer treatment. V is TRBV5-6 and J is TRBJ2-7; no clear D. The CDR3 DNA reads TGTGCCAGCAATAGTGGGCAGGCCTACGAGCAGTACTTC. This codes for CASNSGQAYEQYF. Variable domain in full (rest from reference TRBV5-6 and TRBJ2-7): DAGVTQSPTHLIKTRGQQVTLRCSPKSGHDTVSWYQQALGQGPQFIFQYYEEEERQRGNFPDRFSGHQFPNYSSELNVNALLLGDSALYLCASNSGQAYEQYFGPGTRLTVT.